The entry below describes one T cell receptor beta chain. Antigen unknown. The time point: week 47, end of study. With topical imiquimod, each dose of the vaccine consisted of 300 ug of mutant IDH1 20-mer peptide. New WHO grade 3 or 4 astrocytomas that were IDH1-mutant and ATRX-lost occurred in the donors. The CDR3 extends over 15 amino acids. V lost 4 bases to trimming and J lost 2 bases, with 12 bases between them. The V gene's germline CDR1 is MNHNY and CDR2 SVGAGI (reference sequence). The sample is drawn from a study of a mutant IDH1 vaccine in newly diagnosed glioma. Study observations and caveats: Alterations occurring in top peripheral T cell clonotypes seemed unrelated to pseudoprogression.

TCRdb keeps only in-frame clones here, not all; method: immunoSEQ multiplex PCR. The repertoire holds around 100,000 clones, with 85% to 90% as singletons. The specimen comprised PBMCs, sampled from a glioma patient whose treatment included an IDH1 peptide vaccine. The genes are TRBV6-6 and TRBJ1-3; TRBD1 might be the D (6 bases). The sequence derives from a woman in her forties or fifties with glioma. CDR3 region: CASSFPQGPGNTIYF. CDR3 bases: TGTGCCAGCAGTTTCCCACAGGGACCTGGAAACACCATATATTTT.